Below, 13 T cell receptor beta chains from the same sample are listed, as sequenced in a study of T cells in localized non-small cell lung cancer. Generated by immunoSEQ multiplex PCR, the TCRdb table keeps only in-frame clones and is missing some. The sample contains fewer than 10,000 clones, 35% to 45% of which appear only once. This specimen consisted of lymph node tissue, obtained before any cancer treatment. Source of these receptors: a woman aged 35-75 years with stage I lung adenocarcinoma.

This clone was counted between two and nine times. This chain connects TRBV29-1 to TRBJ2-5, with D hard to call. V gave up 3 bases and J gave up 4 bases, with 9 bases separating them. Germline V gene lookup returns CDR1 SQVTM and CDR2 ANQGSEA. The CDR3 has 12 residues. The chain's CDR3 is CSVDPAGETQYF. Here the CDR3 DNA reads TGCAGCGTTGATCCAGCTGGAGAGACCCAGTACTTC.

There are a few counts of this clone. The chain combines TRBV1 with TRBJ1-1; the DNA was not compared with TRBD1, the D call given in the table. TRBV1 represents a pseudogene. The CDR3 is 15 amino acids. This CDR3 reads CASSQAGQGNTEAFF. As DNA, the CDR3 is TGCGCCAGCAGCCAAGCGGGACAGGGGAACACTGAAGCTTTCTTT.

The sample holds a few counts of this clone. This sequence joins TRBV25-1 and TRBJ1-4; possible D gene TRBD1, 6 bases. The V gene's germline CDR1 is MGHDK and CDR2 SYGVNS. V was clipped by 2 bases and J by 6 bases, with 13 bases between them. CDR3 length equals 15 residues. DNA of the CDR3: TGTGCCAGCAGTGAAGCGGGGGCGCGGGATGAAAAACTGTTTTTT. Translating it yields CASSEAGARDEKLFF.

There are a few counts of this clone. The CDR3 sequence is CASGLVLVNTGELFF. CDR3 in DNA: TGTGCTAGTGGTTTGGTACTTGTAAACACCGGGGAGCTGTTTTTT. The chain is built from TRBV12-5 and TRBJ2-2; no firm D call. The CDR3 runs to 15 residues. Germline V gene lookup returns CDR1 LGHNT and CDR2 FRNRAP. Trimming took 0 bases from V and 2 from J, leaving 7 bases between them. Full variable domain (missing parts from reference TRBV12-5 and TRBJ2-2): DARVTQTPRHKVTEMGQEVTMRCQPILGHNTVFWYRQTMMQGLELLAYFRNRAPLDDSGMPKDRFSAEMPDATLATLKIQPSEPRDSAVYFCASGLVLVNTGELFFGEGSRLTVL.

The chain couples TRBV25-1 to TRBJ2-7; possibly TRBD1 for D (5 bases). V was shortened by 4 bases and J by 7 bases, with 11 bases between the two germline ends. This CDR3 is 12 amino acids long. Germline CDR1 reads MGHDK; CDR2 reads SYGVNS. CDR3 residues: CASSGRVGEQYF. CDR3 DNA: TGTGCCAGCAGTGGCAGGGTGGGGGAGCAGTACTTC.

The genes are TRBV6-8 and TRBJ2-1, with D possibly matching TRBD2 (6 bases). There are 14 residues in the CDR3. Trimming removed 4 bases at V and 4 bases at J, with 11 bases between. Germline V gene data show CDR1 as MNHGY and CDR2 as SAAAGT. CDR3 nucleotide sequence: TGTGCCAGCAGTTCGGGACTCGTATACAATGAGCAGTTCTTC. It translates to CASSSGLVYNEQFF.

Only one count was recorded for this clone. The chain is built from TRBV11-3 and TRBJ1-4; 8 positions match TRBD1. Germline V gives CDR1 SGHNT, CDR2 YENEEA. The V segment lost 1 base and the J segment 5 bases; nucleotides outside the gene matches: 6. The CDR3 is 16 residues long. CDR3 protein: CASSLGSGGRNEKLFF. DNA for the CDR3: TGTGCCAGCAGCTTAGGTTCAGGGGGCCGGAATGAAAAACTGTTTTTT.

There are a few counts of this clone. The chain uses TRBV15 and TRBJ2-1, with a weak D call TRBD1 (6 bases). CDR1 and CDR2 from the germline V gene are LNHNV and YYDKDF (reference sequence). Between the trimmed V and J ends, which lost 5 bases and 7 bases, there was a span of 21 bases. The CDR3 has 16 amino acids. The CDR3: CATSSTYRVSWNEQFF. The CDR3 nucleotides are TGTGCCACCAGCTCAACGTACAGGGTTTCCTGGAATGAGCAGTTCTTC.

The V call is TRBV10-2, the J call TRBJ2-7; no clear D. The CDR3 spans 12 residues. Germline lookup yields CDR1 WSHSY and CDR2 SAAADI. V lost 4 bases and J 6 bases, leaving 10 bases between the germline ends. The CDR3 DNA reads TGCGCCAGCAGTGGCACTCCACCCGAGCAGTACTTC. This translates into CASSGTPPEQYF.

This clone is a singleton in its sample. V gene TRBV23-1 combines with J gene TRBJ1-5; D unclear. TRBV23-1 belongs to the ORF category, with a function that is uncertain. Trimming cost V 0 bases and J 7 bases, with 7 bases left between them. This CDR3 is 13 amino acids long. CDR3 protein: CASSQSARQPQHF. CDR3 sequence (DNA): TGCGCCAGCAGTCAATCCGCCCGGCAGCCCCAGCATTTT.

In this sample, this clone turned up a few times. CDR3 residues: CAWSAGRDSLVDEQFF. In DNA form, the CDR3 reads TGTGCCTGGAGTGCTGGACGGGACTCCCTTGTCGATGAGCAGTTCTTC. This sequence joins TRBV30 and TRBJ2-1, with D possibly TRBD2 on 6 matching bases. Trimming took off 1 base at V and 8 bases at J, with 21 bases between the two ends. The length of the CDR3 is 16 residues. The V gene's germline CDR1 is GTSNPN and CDR2 SVGIG (reference sequence).

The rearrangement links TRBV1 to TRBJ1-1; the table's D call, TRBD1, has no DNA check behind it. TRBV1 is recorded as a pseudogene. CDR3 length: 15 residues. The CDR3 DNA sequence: TGCGCCAGCAGCCAAGGGACAGGGGTGAACACTGAAGCTTTCTTT. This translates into CASSQGTGVNTEAFF.

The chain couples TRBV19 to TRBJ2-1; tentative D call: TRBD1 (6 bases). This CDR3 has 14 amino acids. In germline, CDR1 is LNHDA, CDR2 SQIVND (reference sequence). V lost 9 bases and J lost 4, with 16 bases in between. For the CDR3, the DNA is TGTGCCAGCCACACAGGGTACGATTACAATGAGCAGTTCTTC. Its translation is CASHTGYDYNEQFF.